Many counts were recorded for the clone carrying this TCR beta chain. The data derive from a study of Graves' ophthalmopathy and Graves' hyperthyroidism. Ophthalmopathy donors' eye disease showed moderate-to-severe activity, CAS of at least 3, NOSPECS of at least 4 and duration under 3 months. Pregnant or lactating patients and those with other autoimmune diseases or uncontrolled infections were excluded. V was clipped by 5 bases and J by 7 bases, with 15 bases between them. Germline V gene sequence: CDR1 SGHNT, CDR2 YENEEA. The CDR3 sequence is 13 residues long. The study amplified TCR beta CDR3 regions using RNA transcripts. Second-round multiplex PCR came after first-round RT-PCR with HTBI primers. TCRdb reanalysed the multiplex PCR reads using MiXCR and keeps one entry per CDR3 protein. The sample records almost 750,000 distinct CDR3 sequences, roughly 40% being singletons.

The sequenced sample consisted of peripheral blood. This chain connects TRBV11-3 to TRBJ2-7; TRBD2 might be the D (5 bases). The clonotype originates from an adult man with Graves' ophthalmopathy. CDR3 region: CASSPEGAEEQYF. CDR3 sequence (DNA): TGTGCCAGCAGCCCAGAGGGAGCGGAAGAGCAGTACTTC.